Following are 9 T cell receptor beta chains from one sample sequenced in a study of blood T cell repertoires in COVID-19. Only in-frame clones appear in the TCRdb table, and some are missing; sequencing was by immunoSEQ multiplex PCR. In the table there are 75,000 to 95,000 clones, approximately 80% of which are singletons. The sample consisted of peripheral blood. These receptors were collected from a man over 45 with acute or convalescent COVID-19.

As DNA, the CDR3 is TGTGCCAGCAGGGGAGCGCTTCAAGAGACCCAGTACTTC. Residues: CASRGALQETQYF. The V gene is TRBV6-5, the J gene TRBJ2-5; D perhaps matches TRBD2 (5 bases). V dropped 6 bases and J dropped 2 bases, with 10 bases sitting between them. The CDR3 has 13 amino acids. The germline gives CDR1 MNHEY, CDR2 SVGAGI.

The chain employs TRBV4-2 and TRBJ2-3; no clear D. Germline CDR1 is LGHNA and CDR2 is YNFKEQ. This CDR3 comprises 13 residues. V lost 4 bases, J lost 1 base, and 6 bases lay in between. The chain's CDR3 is CASSPSGTDTQYF. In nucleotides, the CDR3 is TGTGCCAGCAGCCCGTCCGGCACAGATACGCAGTATTTT.

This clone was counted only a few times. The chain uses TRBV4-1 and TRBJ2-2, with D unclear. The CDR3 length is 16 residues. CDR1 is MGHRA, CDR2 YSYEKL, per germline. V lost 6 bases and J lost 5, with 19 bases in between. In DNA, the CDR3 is TGCGCCAGCAGTCCTCGGGTAAGCCCCCAGACCGGGGAGCTGTTTTTT. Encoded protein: CASSPRVSPQTGELFF.

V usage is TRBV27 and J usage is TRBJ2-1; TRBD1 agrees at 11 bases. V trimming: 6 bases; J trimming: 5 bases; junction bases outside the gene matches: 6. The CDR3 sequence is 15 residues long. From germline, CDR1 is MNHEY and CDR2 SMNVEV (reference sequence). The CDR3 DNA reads TGTGCCAGCAGGACGGACAGGGGGCGCGACAATGAGCAGTTCTTC. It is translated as CASRTDRGRDNEQFF.

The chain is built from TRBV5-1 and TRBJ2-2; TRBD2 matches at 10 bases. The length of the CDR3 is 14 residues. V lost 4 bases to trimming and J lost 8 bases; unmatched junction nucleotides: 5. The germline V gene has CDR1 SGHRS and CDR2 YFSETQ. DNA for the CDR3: TGCGCCAGCAGCATGGGACTAGCGAGAGGGGAGCTGTTTTTT. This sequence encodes CASSMGLARGELFF.

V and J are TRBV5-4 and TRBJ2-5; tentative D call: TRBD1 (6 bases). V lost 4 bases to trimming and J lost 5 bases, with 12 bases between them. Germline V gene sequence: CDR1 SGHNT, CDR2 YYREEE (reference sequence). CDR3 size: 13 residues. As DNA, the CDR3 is TGTGCCAGCAGCCGAGACAGGTTTGAGACCCAGTACTTC. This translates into CASSRDRFETQYF.

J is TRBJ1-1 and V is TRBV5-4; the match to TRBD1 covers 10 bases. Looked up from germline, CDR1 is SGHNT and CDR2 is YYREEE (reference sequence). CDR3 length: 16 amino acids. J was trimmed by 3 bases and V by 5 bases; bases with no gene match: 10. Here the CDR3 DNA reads TGTGCCAGCAGGTCCCCCGGTGGGACAGGGGACACTGAAGCTTTCTTT. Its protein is CASRSPGGTGDTEAFF.

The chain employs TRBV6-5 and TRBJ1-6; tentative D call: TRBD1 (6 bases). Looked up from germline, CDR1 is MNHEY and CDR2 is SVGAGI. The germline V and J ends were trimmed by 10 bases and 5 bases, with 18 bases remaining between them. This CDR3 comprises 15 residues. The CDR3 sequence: CATLRPRGDNSPLHF. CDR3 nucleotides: TGTGCCACCCTCCGGCCCAGGGGAGATAATTCACCCCTCCACTTT.

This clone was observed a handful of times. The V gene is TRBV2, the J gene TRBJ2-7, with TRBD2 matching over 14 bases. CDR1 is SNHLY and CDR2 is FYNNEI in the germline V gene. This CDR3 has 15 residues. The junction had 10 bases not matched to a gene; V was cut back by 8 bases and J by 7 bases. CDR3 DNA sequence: TGTGCCAGCCGCTCAGGGGGACTAGCGGGAGAAGAGCAGTACTTC. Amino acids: CASRSGGLAGEEQYF. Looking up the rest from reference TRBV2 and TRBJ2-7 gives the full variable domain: EPEVTQTPSHQVTQMGQEVILRCVPISNHLYFYWYRQILGQKVEFLVSFYNNEISEKSEIFDDQFSVERPDGSNFTLKIRSTKLEDSAMYFCASRSGGLAGEEQYFGPGTRLTVT.